The clone carrying this T cell receptor (beta chain) was recorded many times. Its antigen is currently unknown. CDR3 length: 15 residues. Trimming removed 2 bases from V and 0 bases from J; junction bases left unmatched: 3. Germline V gives CDR1 SGHTA, CDR2 FQGTGA. This entry belongs to a study of Graves' ophthalmopathy and Graves' hyperthyroidism. The TCR beta CDR3 regions underwent amplification from RNA transcripts. First-round RT-PCR employed HTBI primers, with a second-round multiplex PCR after it. TCRdb passed the multiplex PCR reads through MiXCR, listing each CDR3 protein once. The table lists hundreds of thousands of distinct CDR3 sequences, about two fifths of them singletons. Study-wide findings and caveats: Blood also harbored most expanded thyroid clonotypes above 0.001 frequency. Ophthalmopathy was separated from stable hyperthyroidism by a 13-signature model with over 85% sensitivity and roughly 84% specificity.

The sequence came from an adult man with Graves' ophthalmopathy. V usage is TRBV7-3 and J usage is TRBJ2-7, with 8 positions matching TRBD1. The sample comprised peripheral blood. The chain's CDR3 is CASSLGDRRSYEQYF. The CDR3 nucleotides read TGTGCCAGCAGCTTAGGGGACAGGCGCTCCTACGAGCAGTACTTC.